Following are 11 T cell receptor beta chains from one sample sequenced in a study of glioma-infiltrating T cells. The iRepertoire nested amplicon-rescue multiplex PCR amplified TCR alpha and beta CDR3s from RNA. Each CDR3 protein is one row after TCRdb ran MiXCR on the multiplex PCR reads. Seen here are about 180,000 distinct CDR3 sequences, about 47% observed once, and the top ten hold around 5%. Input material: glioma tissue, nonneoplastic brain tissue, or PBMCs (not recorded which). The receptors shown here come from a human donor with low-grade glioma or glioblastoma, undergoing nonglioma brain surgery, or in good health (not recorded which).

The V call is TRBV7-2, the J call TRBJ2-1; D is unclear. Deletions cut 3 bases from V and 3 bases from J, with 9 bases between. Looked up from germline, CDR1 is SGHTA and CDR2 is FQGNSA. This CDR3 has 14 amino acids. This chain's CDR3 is CASSFVGIYNEQFF. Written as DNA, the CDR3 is TGTGCCAGCAGCTTTGTGGGCATCTACAATGAGCAGTTCTTC. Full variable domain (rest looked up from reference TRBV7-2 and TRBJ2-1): GAGVSQSPSNKVTEKGKDVELRCDPISGHTALYWYRQSLGQGLEFLIYFQGNSAPDKSGLPSDRFSAERTGGSVSTLTIQRTQQEDSAVYLCASSFVGIYNEQFFGPGTRLTVL.

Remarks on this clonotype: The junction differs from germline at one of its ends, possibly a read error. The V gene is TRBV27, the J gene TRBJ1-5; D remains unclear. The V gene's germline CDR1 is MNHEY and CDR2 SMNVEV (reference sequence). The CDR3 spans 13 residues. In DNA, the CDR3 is TGTACCAGCAGAACACATGGCGGTCAGCCCCAGCATTTT. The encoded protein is CTSRTHGGQPQHF.

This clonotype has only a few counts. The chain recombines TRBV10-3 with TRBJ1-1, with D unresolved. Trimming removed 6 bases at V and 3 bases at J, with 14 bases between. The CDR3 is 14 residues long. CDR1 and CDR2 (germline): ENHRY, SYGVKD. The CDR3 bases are TGTGCCATCAGCGTTAAAGGGCGGGACACTGAAGCTTTCTTT. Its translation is CAISVKGRDTEAFF.

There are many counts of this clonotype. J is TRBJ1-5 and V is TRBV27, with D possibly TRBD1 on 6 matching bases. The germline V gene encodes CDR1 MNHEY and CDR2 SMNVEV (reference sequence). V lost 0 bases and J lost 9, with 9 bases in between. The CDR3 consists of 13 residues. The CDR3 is CASSLSTGTPQHF. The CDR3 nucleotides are TGTGCCAGCAGTTTATCTACAGGGACGCCCCAGCATTTT.

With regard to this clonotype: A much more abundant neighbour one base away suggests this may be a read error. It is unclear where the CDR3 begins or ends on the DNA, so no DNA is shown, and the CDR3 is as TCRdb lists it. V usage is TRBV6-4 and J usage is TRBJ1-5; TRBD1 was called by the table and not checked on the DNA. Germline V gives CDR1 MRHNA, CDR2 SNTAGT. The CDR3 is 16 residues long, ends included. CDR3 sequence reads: CAGPGTPYYCSQPQHF.

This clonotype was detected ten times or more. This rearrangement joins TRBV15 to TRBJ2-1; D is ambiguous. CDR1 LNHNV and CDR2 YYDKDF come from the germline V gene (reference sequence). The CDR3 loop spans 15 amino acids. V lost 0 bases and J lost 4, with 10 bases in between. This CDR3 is CATSRDRYGYNEQFF. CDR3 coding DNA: TGTGCCACCAGCAGAGATCGATACGGATACAATGAGCAGTTCTTC.

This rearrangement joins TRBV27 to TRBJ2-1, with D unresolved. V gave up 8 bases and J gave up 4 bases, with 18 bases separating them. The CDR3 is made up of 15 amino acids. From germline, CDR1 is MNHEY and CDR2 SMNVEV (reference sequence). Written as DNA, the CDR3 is TGTGCCAGCGGGGAAGCATTAAGAGAGTACAATGAGCAGTTCTTC. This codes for CASGEALREYNEQFF.

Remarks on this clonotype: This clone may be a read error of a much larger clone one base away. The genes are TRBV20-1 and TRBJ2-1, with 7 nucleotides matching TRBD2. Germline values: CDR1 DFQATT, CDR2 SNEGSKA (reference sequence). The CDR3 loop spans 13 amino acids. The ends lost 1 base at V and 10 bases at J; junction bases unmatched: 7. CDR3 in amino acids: CSARGRRDYEQFF. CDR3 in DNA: TGCAGTGCTAGAGGACGGAGGGACTACGAGCAGTTCTTC.

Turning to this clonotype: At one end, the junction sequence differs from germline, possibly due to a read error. The CDR3 spells CSATGTYYYEQCF. The CDR3 DNA follows: TGCAGTGCTACCGGGACATACTACTACGAGCAGTGCTTC. The chain combines TRBV20-1 with TRBJ2-7; tentative D call: TRBD1 (6 bases). Germline CDR1 is DFQATT and CDR2 is SNEGSKA (reference sequence). The CDR3 spans 13 residues.

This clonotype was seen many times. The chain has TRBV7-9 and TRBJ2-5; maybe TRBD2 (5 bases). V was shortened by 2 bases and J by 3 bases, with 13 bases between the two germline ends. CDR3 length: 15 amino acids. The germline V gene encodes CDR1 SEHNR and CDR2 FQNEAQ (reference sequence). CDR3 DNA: TGTGCCAGCAGCTTACCCGGACTGATGGAAGAGACCCAGTACTTC. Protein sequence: CASSLPGLMEETQYF.

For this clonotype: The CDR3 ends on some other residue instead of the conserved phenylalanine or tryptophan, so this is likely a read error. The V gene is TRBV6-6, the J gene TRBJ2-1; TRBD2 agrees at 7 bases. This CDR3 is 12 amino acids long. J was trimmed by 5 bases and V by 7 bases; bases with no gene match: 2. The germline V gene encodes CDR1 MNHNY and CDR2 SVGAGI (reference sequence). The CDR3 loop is CASKRGNNEQFL. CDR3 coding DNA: TGTGCCAGCAAGCGGGGCAACAATGAGCAGTTCTTG.